This T cell receptor (beta chain) was obtained from a study of T cell changes during pregnancy in multiple sclerosis. Sequenced by immunoSEQ multiplex PCR; TCRdb stores in-frame clones only, minus some. The sample shows 90,000 to 100,000 clones, just under 95% of them seen only once. The CDR3 length is 16 residues. With 7 bases clipped from V and 1 base from J, the junction kept 10 bases outside the gene matches. In germline, CDR1 is MNHEY, CDR2 SMNVEV (reference sequence). The chain has TRBV27 and TRBJ1-1; 9 bases are shared with TRBD1. This TCR was recovered from a female donor with multiple sclerosis, enrolled in a pregnancy study. Material: peripheral blood, obtained in the first trimester of pregnancy. The CDR3 coding sequence is TGTGCCAGCATTACGCGGGACAGGGACGGGAACACTGAAGCTTTCTTT. It encodes CASITRDRDGNTEAFF.